This T cell receptor (beta chain) emerged from a study of blood T cell repertoires in COVID-19. On the study more broadly: The cDNA or gDNA used as material had been derived from T cells, B-cell-depleted T cells, or PBMCs.

The CDR3 is 17 residues long. Germline-derived CDR1 and CDR2 are MDHEN and SYDVKM. V gave up 5 bases and J gave up 0 bases; unmatched junction bases: 9. Recruits, aged roughly 18 to 100 years, lived in some 25 US areas. Profiled with immunoSEQ multiplex PCR; TCRdb holds only in-frame clones, not every one. The sample consists of over 200,000 clones, approximately 80% of them appearing once. Material for sequencing was PBMCs or T cells enriched from blood (not recorded which). The chain combines TRBV28 with TRBJ2-1; TRBD1 matches at 8 bases. This TCR came from a man aged 40-50 years who had recovered from COVID-19. CDR3 protein: CASSPGQGKISYNEQFF. DNA of the CDR3: TGTGCCAGCAGTCCAGGACAGGGAAAGATCTCCTACAATGAGCAGTTCTTC. Together with reference TRBV28 and TRBJ2-1, the CDR3 gives the full variable domain: DVKVTQSSRYLVKRTGEKVFLECVQDMDHENMFWYRQDPGLGLRLIYFSYDVKMKEKGDIPEGYSVSREKKERFSLILESASTNQTSMYLCASSPGQGKISYNEQFFGPGTRLTVL.